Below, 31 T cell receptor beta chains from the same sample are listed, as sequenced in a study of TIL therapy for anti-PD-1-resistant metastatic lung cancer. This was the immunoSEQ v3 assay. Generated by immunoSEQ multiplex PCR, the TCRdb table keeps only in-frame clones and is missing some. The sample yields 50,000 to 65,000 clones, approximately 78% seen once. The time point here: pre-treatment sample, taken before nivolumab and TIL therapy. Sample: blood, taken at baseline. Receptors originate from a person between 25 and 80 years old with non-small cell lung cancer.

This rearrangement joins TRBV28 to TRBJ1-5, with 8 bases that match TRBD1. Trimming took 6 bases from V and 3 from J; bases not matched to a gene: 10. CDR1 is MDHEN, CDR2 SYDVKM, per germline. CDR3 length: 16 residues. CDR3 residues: CASSTPRTGNNQPQHF. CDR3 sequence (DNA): TGTGCCAGCAGCACTCCCCGGACAGGGAACAATCAGCCCCAGCATTTT.

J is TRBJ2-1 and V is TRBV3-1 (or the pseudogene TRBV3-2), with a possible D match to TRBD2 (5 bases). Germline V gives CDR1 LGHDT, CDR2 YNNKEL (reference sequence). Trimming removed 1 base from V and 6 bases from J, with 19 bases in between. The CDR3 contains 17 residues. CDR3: CASSQGPQRRRPNEQFF. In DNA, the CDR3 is TGTGCCAGCAGCCAAGGCCCCCAGCGGAGGCGGCCCAATGAGCAGTTCTTC.

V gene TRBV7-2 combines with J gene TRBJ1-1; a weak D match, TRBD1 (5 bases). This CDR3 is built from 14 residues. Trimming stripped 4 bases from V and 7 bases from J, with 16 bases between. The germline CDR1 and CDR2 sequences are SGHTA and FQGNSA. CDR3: CASSSSGTNFEAFF. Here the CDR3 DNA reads TGTGCCAGCAGCTCCTCCGGGACTAACTTTGAAGCTTTCTTT.

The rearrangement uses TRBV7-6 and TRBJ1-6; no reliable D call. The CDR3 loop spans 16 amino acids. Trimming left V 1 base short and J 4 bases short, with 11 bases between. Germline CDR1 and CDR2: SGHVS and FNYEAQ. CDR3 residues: CASSLGSGVYNSPLHF. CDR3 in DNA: TGTGCCAGCAGCTTAGGGTCCGGGGTTTATAATTCACCCCTCCACTTT.

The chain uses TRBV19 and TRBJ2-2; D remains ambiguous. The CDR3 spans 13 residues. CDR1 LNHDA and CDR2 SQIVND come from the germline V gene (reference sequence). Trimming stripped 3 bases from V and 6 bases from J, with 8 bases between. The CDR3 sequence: CASSIEASGELFF. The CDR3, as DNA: TGTGCCAGTAGTATTGAAGCTTCCGGGGAGCTGTTTTTT.

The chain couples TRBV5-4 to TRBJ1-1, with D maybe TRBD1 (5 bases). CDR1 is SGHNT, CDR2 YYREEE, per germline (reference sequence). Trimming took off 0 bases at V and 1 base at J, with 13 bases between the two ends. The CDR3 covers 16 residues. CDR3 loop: CASSLGQGRRNTEAFF. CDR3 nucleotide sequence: TGTGCCAGCAGCTTGGGTCAGGGAAGGCGGAACACTGAAGCTTTCTTT.

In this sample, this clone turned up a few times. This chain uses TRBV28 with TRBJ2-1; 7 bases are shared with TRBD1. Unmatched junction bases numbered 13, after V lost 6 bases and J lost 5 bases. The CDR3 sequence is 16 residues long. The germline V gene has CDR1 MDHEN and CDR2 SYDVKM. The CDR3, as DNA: TGTGCCAGCAGACCGACAGGGAATTTTTTGAACAATGAGCAGTTCTTC. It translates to CASRPTGNFLNNEQFF.

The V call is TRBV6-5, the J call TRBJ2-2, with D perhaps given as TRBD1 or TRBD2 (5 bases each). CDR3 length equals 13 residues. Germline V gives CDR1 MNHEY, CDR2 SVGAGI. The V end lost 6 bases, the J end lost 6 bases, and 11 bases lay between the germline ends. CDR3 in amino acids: CASRWGLSGELFF. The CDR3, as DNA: TGTGCCAGCAGGTGGGGGTTGTCCGGGGAGCTGTTTTTT.

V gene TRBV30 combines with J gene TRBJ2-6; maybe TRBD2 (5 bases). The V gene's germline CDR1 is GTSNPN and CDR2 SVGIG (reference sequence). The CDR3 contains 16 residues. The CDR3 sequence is CAFNPGTSSGANVLTF. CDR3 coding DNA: TGTGCATTCAACCCGGGAACGAGCTCTGGGGCCAACGTCCTGACTTTC.

CDR3: CSVDGAGGSYEQYF. The CDR3 nucleotides read TGCAGCGTTGATGGGGCAGGGGGCTCCTACGAGCAGTACTTC. The rearrangement links TRBV29-1 to TRBJ2-7; 7 nucleotides align to TRBD1. V shed 3 bases and J 0 bases; nucleotides not matched to a gene: 5. In germline, CDR1 is SQVTM, CDR2 ANQGSEA. The CDR3 is made up of 14 amino acids.

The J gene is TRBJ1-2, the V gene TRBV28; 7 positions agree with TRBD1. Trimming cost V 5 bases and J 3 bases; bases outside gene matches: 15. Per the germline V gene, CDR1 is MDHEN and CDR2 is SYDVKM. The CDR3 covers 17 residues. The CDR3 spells CASSESDRFSIHYGYTF. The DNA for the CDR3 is TGTGCCAGCAGTGAATCGGACAGGTTCTCTATCCACTATGGCTACACCTTC.

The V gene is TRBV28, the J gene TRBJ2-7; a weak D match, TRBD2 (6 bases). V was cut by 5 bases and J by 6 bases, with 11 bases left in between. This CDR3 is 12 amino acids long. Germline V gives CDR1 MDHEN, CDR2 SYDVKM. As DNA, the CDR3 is TGTGCCAGCAGTGCACTAGCCGGCGAGCAGTACTTC. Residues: CASSALAGEQYF.

The CDR3 DNA is TGTGCCAGCAGCTCCCGAGACCCCACAGATACGCAGTATTTT. Its protein is CASSSRDPTDTQYF. This rearrangement joins TRBV7-9 to TRBJ2-3; no reliable D call. The germline CDR1 and CDR2 sequences are SEHNR and FQNEAQ (reference sequence). The CDR3 has 14 amino acids. V lost 4 bases to trimming and J lost 2 bases, with 10 bases between them.

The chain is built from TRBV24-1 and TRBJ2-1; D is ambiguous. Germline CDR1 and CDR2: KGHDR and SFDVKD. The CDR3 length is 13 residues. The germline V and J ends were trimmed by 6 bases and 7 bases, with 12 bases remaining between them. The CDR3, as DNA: TGTGCCACCAGTTTGGATATAATGAATGAGCAGTTCTTC. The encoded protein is CATSLDIMNEQFF.

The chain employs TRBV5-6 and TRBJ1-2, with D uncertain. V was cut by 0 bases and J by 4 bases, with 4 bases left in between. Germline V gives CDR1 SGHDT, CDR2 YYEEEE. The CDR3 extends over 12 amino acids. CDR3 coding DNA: TGTGCCAGCAGCTTGGCTGGCTATGGCTACACCTTC. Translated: CASSLAGYGYTF.

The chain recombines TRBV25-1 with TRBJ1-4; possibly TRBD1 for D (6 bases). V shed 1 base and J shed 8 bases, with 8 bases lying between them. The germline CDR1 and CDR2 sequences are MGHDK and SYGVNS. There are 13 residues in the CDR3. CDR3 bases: TGTGCCAGCAGTGAATGGAGGGGGGAAAAACTGTTTTTT. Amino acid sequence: CASSEWRGEKLFF.

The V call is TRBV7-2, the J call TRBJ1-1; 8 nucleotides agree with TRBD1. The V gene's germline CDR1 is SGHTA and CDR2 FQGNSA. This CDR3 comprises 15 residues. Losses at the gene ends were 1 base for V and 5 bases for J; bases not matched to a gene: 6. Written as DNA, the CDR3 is TGTGCCAGCAGCTTAGGTGGCAGGGGGCGGACTGAAGCTTTCTTT. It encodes CASSLGGRGRTEAFF.

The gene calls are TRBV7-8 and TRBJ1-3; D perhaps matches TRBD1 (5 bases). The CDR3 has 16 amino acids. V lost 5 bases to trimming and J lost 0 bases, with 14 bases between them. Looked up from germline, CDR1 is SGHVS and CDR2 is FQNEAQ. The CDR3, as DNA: TGTGCCAGCAGCACAACCCGACAGACCTCTGGAAACACCATATATTTT. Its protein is CASSTTRQTSGNTIYF. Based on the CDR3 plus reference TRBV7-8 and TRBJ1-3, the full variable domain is GAGVSQSPRYKVAKRGQDVALRCDPISGHVSLFWYQQALGQGPEFLTYFQNEAQLDKSGLPSDRFFAERPEGSVSTLKIQRTQQEDSAVYLCASSTTRQTSGNTIYFGEGSWLTVV.

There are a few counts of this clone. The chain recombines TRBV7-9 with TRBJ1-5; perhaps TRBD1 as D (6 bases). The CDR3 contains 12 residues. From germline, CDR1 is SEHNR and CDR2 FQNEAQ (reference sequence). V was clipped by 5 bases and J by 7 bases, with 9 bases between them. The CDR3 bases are TGTGCCAGCAGCACCCAGGGGCAGCCCCAGCATTTT. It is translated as CASSTQGQPQHF.

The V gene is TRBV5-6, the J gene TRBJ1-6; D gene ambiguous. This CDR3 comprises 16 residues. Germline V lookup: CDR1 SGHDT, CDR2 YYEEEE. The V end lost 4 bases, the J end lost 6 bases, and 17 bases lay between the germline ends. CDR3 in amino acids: CASSQLSRTLNSPLHF. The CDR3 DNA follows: TGTGCCAGCAGCCAGCTGAGCCGGACTCTTAATTCACCCCTCCACTTT.

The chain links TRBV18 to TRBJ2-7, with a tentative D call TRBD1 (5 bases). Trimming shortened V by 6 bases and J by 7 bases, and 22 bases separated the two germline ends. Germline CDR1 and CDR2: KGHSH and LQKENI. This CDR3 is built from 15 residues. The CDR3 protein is CASSQNQGWLEEQYF. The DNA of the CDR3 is TGTGCCAGCTCTCAGAACCAGGGATGGCTTGAGGAGCAGTACTTC.

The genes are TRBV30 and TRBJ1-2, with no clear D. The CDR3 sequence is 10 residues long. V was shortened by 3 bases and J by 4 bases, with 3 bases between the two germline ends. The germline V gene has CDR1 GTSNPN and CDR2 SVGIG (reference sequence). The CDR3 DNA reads TGTGCCTGGAGGCCCTATGGCTACACCTTC. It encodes CAWRPYGYTF.

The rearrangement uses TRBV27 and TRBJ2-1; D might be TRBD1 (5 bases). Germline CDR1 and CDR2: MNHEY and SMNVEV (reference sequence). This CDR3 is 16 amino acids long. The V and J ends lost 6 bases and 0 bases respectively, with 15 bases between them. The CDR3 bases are TGTGCCAGCAGACCAGCAGGGCTAACCTCCTACAATGAGCAGTTCTTC. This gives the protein CASRPAGLTSYNEQFF.

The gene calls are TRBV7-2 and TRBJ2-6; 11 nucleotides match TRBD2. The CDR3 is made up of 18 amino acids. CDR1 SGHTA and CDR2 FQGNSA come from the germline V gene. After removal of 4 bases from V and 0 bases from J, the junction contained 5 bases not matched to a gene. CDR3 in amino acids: CASSSGLAGFSGANVLTF. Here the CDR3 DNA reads TGTGCCAGCAGCTCAGGACTAGCGGGTTTCTCTGGGGCCAACGTCCTGACTTTC.

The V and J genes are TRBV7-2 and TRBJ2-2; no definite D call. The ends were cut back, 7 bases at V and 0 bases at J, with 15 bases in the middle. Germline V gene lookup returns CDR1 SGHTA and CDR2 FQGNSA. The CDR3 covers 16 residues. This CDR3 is CASTETPVANTGELFF. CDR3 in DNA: TGTGCCAGCACCGAGACCCCGGTTGCGAACACCGGGGAGCTGTTTTTT.

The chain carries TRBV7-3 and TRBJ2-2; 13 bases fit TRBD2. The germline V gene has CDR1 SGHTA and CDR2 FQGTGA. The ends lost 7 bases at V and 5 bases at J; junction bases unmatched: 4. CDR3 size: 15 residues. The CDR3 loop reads CASTRTSGSTGELFF. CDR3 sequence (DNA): TGTGCCAGCACCCGGACTAGCGGGAGTACCGGGGAGCTGTTTTTT.

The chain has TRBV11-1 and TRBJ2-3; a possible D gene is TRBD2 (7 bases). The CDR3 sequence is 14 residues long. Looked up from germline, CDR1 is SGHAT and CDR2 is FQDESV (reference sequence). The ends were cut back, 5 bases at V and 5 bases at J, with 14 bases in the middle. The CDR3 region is CASSRGGAEDTQYF. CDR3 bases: TGTGCCAGCAGCCGTGGGGGGGCCGAAGATACGCAGTATTTT.

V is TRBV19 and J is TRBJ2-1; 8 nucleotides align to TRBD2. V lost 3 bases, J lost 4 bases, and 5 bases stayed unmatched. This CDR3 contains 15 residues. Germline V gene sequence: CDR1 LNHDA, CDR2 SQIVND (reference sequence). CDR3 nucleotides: TGTGCCAGTAGTATTGCCAGCGGGGGTTACAATGAGCAGTTCTTC. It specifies CASSIASGGYNEQFF.

The CDR3 loop is CASSSRQGGVQETQYF. CDR3 in DNA: TGTGCCAGCAGCTCCCGACAGGGAGGGGTCCAAGAGACCCAGTACTTC. The chain has TRBV7-8 and TRBJ2-5; D may correspond to TRBD1 or TRBD2 (7 bases each). Between the trimmed V and J ends, which lost 4 bases and 1 base, there was a span of 16 bases. This CDR3 has 16 residues. Germline V gene data show CDR1 as SGHVS and CDR2 as FQNEAQ.

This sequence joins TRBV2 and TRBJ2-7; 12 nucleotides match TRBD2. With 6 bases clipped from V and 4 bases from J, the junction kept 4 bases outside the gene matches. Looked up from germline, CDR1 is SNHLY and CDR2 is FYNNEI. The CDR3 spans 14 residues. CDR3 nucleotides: TGTGCCAGCAGGAGACTAGCGGGAGTTTACGAGCAGTACTTC. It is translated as CASRRLAGVYEQYF.

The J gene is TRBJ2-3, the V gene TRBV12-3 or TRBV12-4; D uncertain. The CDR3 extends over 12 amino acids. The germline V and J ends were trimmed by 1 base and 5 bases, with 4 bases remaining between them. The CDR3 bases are TGTGCCAGCAGTTTAGGTGGAGATACGCAGTATTTT. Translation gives CASSLGGDTQYF.